The clone carrying this T cell receptor beta chain occurred once. Its antigen is unknown. Generated by immunoSEQ multiplex PCR, the TCRdb table keeps only in-frame clones and is missing some. The repertoire consists of hundreds of thousands of clones, with roughly nine tenths occurring once and the leading ten covering 6.4%. The data are from a study of Ad26.COV2.S vaccination and SARS-CoV-2 variants. Across the study: The authors gave Ad26.COV2.S intramuscularly, either once or twice 56 days apart. The study's findings and limits: Greater spike-specific TCR breadth was seen in vaccine recipients than in placebo recipients. Vaccine and placebo recipients had similar non-spike TCR breadth.

Treatment here: some 20 received Ad26.COV2.S at low or high dose, single or two shots; 5 received placebo; per-sample allocation not given. Sampling occurred on day 63 after the first vaccine or placebo injection. V trimming: 6 bases; J trimming: 8 bases; junction bases outside the gene matches: 7. This CDR3 is built from 13 residues. The receptor was isolated from a person between 18 and 60 years old who received the Ad26.COV2.S COVID-19 vaccine or a placebo. The chain has TRBV12-3 or TRBV12-4 and TRBJ1-2, with 9 bases identical to TRBD1. The specimen was peripheral blood, collected in a trial of Ad26.COV2.S vaccine versus placebo. The CDR3 sequence is CASSPGQGQGYTF. In DNA form, the CDR3 reads TGTGCCAGCAGCCCAGGACAGGGGCAAGGCTACACCTTC.